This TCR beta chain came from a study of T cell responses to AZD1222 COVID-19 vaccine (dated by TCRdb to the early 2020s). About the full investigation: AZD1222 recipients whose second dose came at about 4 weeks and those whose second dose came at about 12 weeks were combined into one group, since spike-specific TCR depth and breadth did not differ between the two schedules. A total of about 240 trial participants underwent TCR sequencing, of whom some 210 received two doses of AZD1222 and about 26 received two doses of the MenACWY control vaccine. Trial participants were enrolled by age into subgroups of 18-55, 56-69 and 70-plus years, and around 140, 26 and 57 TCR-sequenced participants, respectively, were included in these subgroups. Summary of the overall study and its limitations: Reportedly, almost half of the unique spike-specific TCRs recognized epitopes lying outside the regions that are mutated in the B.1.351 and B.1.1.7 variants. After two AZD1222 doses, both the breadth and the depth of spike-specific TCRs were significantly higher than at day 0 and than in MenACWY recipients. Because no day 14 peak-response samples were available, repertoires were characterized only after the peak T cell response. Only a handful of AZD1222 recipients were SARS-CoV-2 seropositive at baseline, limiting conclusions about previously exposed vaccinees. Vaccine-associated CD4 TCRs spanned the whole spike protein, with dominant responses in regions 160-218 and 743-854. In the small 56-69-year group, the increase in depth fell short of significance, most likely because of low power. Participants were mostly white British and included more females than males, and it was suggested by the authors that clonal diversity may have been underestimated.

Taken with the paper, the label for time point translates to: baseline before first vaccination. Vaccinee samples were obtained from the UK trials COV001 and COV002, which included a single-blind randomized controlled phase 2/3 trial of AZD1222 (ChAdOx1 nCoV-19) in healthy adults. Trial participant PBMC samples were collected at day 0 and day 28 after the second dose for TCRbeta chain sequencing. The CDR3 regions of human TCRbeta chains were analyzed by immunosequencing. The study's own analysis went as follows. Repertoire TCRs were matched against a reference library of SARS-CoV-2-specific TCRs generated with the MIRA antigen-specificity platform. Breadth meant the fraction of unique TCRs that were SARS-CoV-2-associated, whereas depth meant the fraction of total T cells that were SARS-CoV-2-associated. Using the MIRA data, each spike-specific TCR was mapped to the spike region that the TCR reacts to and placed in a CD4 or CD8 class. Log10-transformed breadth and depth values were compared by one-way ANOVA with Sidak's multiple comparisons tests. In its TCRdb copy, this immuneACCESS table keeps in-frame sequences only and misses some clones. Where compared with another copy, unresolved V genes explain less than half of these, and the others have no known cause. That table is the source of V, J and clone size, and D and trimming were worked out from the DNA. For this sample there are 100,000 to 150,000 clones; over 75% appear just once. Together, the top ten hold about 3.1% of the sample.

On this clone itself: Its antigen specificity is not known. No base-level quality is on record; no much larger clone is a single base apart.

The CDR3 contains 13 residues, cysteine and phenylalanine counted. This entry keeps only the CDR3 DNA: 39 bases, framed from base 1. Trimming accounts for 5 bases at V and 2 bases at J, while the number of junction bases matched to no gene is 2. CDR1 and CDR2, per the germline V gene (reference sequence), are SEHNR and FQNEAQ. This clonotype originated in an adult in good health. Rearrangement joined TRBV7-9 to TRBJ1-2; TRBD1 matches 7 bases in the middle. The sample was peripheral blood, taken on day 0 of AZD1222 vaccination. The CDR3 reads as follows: CASSMTGNYGYTF. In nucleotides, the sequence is TGTGCCAGCAGCATGACAGGGAACTATGGCTACACCTTC.